The 25 T cell receptor beta chains given below trace back to one sample, sequenced in a study of T cell changes during pregnancy in multiple sclerosis. Clones were sequenced by immunoSEQ multiplex PCR, and TCRdb holds only the in-frame ones, with some missing. Here the sample spans over 65,000 clones, about 90% being singletons. The sample here was peripheral blood, taken in the second trimester of pregnancy. Source of these receptors: a female donor with multiple sclerosis, enrolled in a pregnancy study.

The chain has TRBV7-2 and TRBJ2-1, with 7 bases identical to TRBD2. The CDR3 is 15 residues long. Looked up from germline, CDR1 is SGHTA and CDR2 is FQGNSA. The V gene end was trimmed by 3 bases and the J gene end by 5 bases; junction bases not matched to a gene: 7. CDR3 nucleotide sequence: TGTGCCAGCAGCTTCGGGCAGGGACTAAACAATGAGCAGTTCTTC. Translating gives CASSFGQGLNNEQFF.

This sequence joins TRBV18 and TRBJ1-5; 7 bases align to TRBD1. The CDR3 consists of 13 residues. The germline V gene encodes CDR1 KGHSH and CDR2 LQKENI. With V trimmed by 5 bases and J by 3 bases, 1 base remained unmatched. CDR3 region: CASSGQDNQPQHF. The CDR3 nucleotides are TGTGCCAGCTCAGGACAGGACAATCAGCCCCAGCATTTT. Complete variable domain (other parts from reference TRBV18 and TRBJ1-5): NAGVMQNPRHLVRRRGQEARLRCSPMKGHSHVYWYRQLPEEGLKFMVYLQKENIIDESGMPKERFSAEFPKEGPSILRIQQVVRGDSAAYFCASSGQDNQPQHFGDGTRLSIL.

The chain employs TRBV18 and TRBJ1-4; D unresolved. V lost 0 bases and J 6 bases, leaving 11 bases between the germline ends. Germline CDR1 and CDR2: KGHSH and LQKENI. This CDR3 has 15 residues. This CDR3 reads CASSPPSGVDEKLFF. DNA for the CDR3: TGTGCCAGCTCACCACCGTCGGGAGTAGATGAAAAACTGTTTTTT.

The chain recombines TRBV19 with TRBJ1-1, with 7 bases identical to TRBD1. The CDR3 is made up of 16 amino acids. CDR1 and CDR2 (germline): LNHDA, SQIVND (reference sequence). Trimming at V came to 8 bases and at J to 0 bases, leaving 12 bases not matched to a gene. The CDR3 sequence: CASSTGMTLMNTEAFF. The CDR3 DNA reads as TGTGCCAGTTCGACAGGGATGACACTAATGAACACTGAAGCTTTCTTT.

The chain uses TRBV7-9 and TRBJ2-5; TRBD1 aligns across 7 bases. V lost 5 bases to trimming and J lost 4 bases; unmatched junction nucleotides: 10. Germline V gene data show CDR1 as SEHNR and CDR2 as FQNEAQ (reference sequence). There are 15 residues in the CDR3. CDR3 residues: CASSDAQQGIETQYF. The CDR3 coding sequence is TGTGCCAGCAGCGACGCCCAACAGGGGATAGAGACCCAGTACTTC.

The rearrangement joins TRBV11-2 to TRBJ1-1; 9 nucleotides line up with TRBD1. Trimming took 3 bases from V and 2 from J; bases not matched to a gene: 7. The CDR3 runs 16 residues. Germline values: CDR1 SGHAT, CDR2 FQNNGV. The CDR3 region is CASSLGQGNFNTEAFF. CDR3 bases: TGTGCCAGCAGCTTGGGACAGGGCAACTTTAACACTGAAGCTTTCTTT.

There are a few counts of this clone. The V call is TRBV5-1, the J call TRBJ1-3, with D perhaps matching TRBD1 (6 bases). V was clipped by 5 bases and J by 1 base, with 10 bases between them. The CDR3 consists of 14 residues. Germline-derived CDR1 and CDR2 are SGHRS and YFSETQ. The CDR3 protein is CASRTGRSGNTIYF. The CDR3 coding sequence is TGCGCCAGCAGGACAGGACGATCTGGAAACACCATATATTTT.

CDR3 DNA: TGTGCCAGCAGCTTAGGGGGGGGCCAAGAGACCCAGTACTTC. It translates to CASSLGGGQETQYF. The chain couples TRBV7-9 to TRBJ2-5; TRBD2 matches at 7 bases. Losses at the gene ends were 1 base for V and 1 base for J; bases not matched to a gene: 0. Germline V lookup: CDR1 SEHNR, CDR2 FQNEAQ (reference sequence). The CDR3 totals 14 residues.

This chain connects TRBV9 to TRBJ2-2, with D possibly TRBD1 on 5 matching bases. Trimming took 6 bases from V and 4 from J, leaving 16 bases between them. This CDR3 region has 15 residues. Germline V CDR1 and CDR2: SGDLS, YYNGEE. CDR3 loop: CASNPGAGFTGELFF. CDR3 bases: TGTGCCAGCAACCCCGGAGCAGGGTTCACCGGGGAGCTGTTTTTT.

This chain links TRBV7-9 with TRBJ2-7; 7 nucleotides agree with TRBD1. Germline V gene lookup returns CDR1 SEHNR and CDR2 FQNEAQ (reference sequence). J gave up 4 bases and V 3 bases, and 6 bases lay outside the gene matches. The CDR3 totals 14 residues. CDR3 nucleotides: TGTGCCAGCAGCTTGGACAGGAGAGAGTACGAGCAGTACTTC. It codes for CASSLDRREYEQYF.

This chain uses TRBV6-6 with TRBJ1-5; D is unresolved. Trimming left V 5 bases short and J 5 bases short, with 16 bases between. CDR3 length: 15 residues. Germline CDR1 is MNHNY and CDR2 is SVGAGI (reference sequence). In DNA form, the CDR3 reads TGTGCCAGCAGTCGGACTGACGCGCCTCATCAGCCCCAGCATTTT. It translates to CASSRTDAPHQPQHF.

This chain links TRBV6-5 with TRBJ2-6, with TRBD1 matching 9 bases. The CDR3 runs 15 residues. CDR1 is MNHEY, CDR2 SVGAGI, per germline. After removal of 5 bases from V and 2 bases from J, the junction contained 1 base not matched to a gene. CDR3 loop: CASSHRGPGANVLTF. DNA of the CDR3: TGTGCCAGCAGTCACAGGGGGCCTGGGGCCAACGTCCTGACTTTC.

The chain uses TRBV5-4 and TRBJ2-3, with TRBD2 identical over 7 bases. The CDR3 is 14 residues long. Germline CDR1 SGHNT, CDR2 YYREEE (reference sequence). Germline trimming cut 5 bases from V and 3 bases from J; bases unmatched to any gene: 6. CDR3 region: CASRNGLVTDTQYF. As DNA, the CDR3 is TGTGCCAGCAGAAACGGACTAGTGACAGATACGCAGTATTTT.

This chain uses TRBV7-2 with TRBJ2-5; TRBD2 matches at 15 bases. The CDR3 covers 18 residues. Trimming cost V 5 bases and J 0 bases; bases outside gene matches: 7. The germline gives CDR1 SGHTA, CDR2 FQGNSA. CDR3 loop: CASSRGLAGGPNQETQYF. The DNA of the CDR3 is TGTGCCAGCAGCCGTGGACTAGCGGGGGGGCCCAACCAAGAGACCCAGTACTTC.

The V gene is TRBV7-9, the J gene TRBJ1-2; a possible D gene is TRBD1 (6 bases). The CDR3 loop spans 18 amino acids. V lost 3 bases and J 2 bases, leaving 22 bases between the germline ends. CDR1 and CDR2 from the germline V gene are SEHNR and FQNEAQ (reference sequence). The DNA for the CDR3 is TGTGCCAGCAGCTTCCTCGGGGGGCGTGTACAGGCGAACTATGGCTACACCTTC. Amino acid sequence: CASSFLGGRVQANYGYTF.

In DNA, the CDR3 is TGTGCCAGCAGCTCCCTGACAGGGCCCTACGAGCAGTACTTC. This codes for CASSSLTGPYEQYF. V usage is TRBV7-2 and J usage is TRBJ2-7; 7 bases map to TRBD1. V was clipped by 4 bases and J by 2 bases; unmatched bases: 5. The CDR3 sequence is 14 residues long. Germline V gene data show CDR1 as SGHTA and CDR2 as FQGNSA.

This rearrangement joins TRBV9 to TRBJ1-1; perhaps TRBD1 as D (6 bases). V lost 4 bases to trimming and J lost 1 base, with 14 bases between them. This CDR3 has 15 residues. Germline CDR1 is SGDLS and CDR2 is YYNGEE. Here the CDR3 reads CASSNQQGPNTEAFF. In DNA, the CDR3 is TGTGCCAGCAGCAATCAACAGGGACCGAACACTGAAGCTTTCTTT.

The chain links TRBV6-5 to TRBJ2-7, with 10 bases fitting TRBD1. The germline gives CDR1 MNHEY, CDR2 SVGAGI. This CDR3 has 16 residues. Losses at the gene ends were 0 bases for V and 5 bases for J; bases not matched to a gene: 7. CDR3 protein: CASSYSRDRGGNEQYF. The CDR3 DNA follows: TGTGCCAGCAGTTACTCTCGGGACAGGGGTGGCAACGAGCAGTACTTC.

This clone has just a few counts. V gene TRBV30 combines with J gene TRBJ1-2, with 10 bases matching TRBD1. Germline V gene sequence: CDR1 GTSNPN, CDR2 SVGIG (reference sequence). Trimming cost V 0 bases and J 4 bases; bases outside gene matches: 2. The CDR3 consists of 14 residues. As DNA, the CDR3 is TGTGCCTGGAGTGTAGGGACAGGGGCCTATGGCTACACCTTC. Its protein product is CAWSVGTGAYGYTF.

The gene calls are TRBV27 and TRBJ1-5; D is uncertain. The CDR3 loop spans 11 amino acids. Germline values: CDR1 MNHEY, CDR2 SMNVEV (reference sequence). V was shortened by 8 bases and J by 7 bases, with 9 bases between the two germline ends. For the CDR3, the DNA is TGTGCCAGCCCGAGAGGACAGCCCCAGCATTTT. Amino acids: CASPRGQPQHF.

This chain joins TRBV7-2 and TRBJ2-5, with unresolved D. Trimming cost V 1 base and J 1 base, with 7 bases left between them. The CDR3 loop spans 14 amino acids. Germline CDR1 reads SGHTA; CDR2 reads FQGNSA. CDR3 region: CASSLGVFQETQYF. CDR3 nucleotides: TGTGCCAGCAGCTTAGGAGTCTTCCAAGAGACCCAGTACTTC.

Regarding this clone: Relative to the germline gene, one junction end is altered; a read error may explain this. The chain combines TRBV5-6 with TRBJ2-5, with D possibly matching TRBD2 (5 bases). The germline gives CDR1 SGHDT, CDR2 YYEEEE. The CDR3 contains 14 residues. The CDR3 coding sequence is TGTGCCAGCAGCTTGGGCAGCGGCCAAGGGACCCAGTACTTC. It is translated as CASSLGSGQGTQYF.

This chain connects TRBV19 to TRBJ2-4; D may be TRBD2 (5 bases). Germline CDR1 and CDR2: LNHDA and SQIVND (reference sequence). The CDR3 runs 18 residues. Trimming took off 5 bases at V and 0 bases at J, with 20 bases between the two ends. The CDR3 region is CASSGERNSPLAKNIQYF. In nucleotides, the CDR3 is TGTGCCAGTAGTGGGGAGAGGAACAGTCCCTTAGCCAAAAACATTCAGTACTTC.

This rearrangement joins TRBV12-5 to TRBJ1-1; D gene ambiguous. Germline V gene sequence: CDR1 LGHNT, CDR2 FRNRAP. The CDR3 length is 13 residues. V dropped 1 base and J dropped 2 bases, with 5 bases sitting between them. The CDR3 DNA follows: TGTGCTAGTGGTTTGGGCGCAAACACTGAAGCTTTCTTT. It translates to CASGLGANTEAFF. Looking up the rest from reference TRBV12-5 and TRBJ1-1 gives the full variable domain: DARVTQTPRHKVTEMGQEVTMRCQPILGHNTVFWYRQTMMQGLELLAYFRNRAPLDDSGMPKDRFSAEMPDATLATLKIQPSEPRDSAVYFCASGLGANTEAFFGQGTRLTVV.

The chain carries TRBV10-3 and TRBJ1-2; D not resolved. Per the germline V gene, CDR1 is ENHRY and CDR2 is SYGVKD. This CDR3 contains 11 residues. Trimming left V 6 bases short and J 4 bases short, with 6 bases between. In nucleotides, the CDR3 is TGTGCCATCAGACAGTTCTATGGCTACACCTTC. Amino acids: CAIRQFYGYTF.